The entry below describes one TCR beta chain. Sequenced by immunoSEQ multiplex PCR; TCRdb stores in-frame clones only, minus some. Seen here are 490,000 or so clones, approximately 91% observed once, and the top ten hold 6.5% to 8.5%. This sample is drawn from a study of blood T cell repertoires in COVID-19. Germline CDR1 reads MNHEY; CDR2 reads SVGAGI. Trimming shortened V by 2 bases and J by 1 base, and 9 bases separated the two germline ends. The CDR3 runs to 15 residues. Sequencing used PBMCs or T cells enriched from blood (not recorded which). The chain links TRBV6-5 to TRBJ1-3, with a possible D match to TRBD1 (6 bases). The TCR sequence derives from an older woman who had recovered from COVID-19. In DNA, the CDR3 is TGTGCCAGCAGTTACCTCGGACAGTCTGGAAACACCATATATTTT. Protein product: CASSYLGQSGNTIYF.